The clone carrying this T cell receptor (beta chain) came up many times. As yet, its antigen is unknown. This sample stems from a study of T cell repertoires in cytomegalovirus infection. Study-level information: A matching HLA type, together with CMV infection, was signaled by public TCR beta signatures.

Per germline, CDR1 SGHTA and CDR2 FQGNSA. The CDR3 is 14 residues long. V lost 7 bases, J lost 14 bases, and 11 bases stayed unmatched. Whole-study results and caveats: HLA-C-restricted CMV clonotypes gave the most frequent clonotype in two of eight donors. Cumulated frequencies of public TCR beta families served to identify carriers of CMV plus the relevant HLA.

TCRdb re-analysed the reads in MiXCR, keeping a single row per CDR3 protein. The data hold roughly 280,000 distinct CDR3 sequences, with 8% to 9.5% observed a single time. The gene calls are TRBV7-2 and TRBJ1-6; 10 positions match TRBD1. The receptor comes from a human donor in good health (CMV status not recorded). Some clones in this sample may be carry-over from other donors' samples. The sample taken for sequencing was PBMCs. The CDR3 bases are TGTGCCAGCACCCCGGGACAGGGGCCGATCACCCTCCACTTT. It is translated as CASTPGQGPITLHF.